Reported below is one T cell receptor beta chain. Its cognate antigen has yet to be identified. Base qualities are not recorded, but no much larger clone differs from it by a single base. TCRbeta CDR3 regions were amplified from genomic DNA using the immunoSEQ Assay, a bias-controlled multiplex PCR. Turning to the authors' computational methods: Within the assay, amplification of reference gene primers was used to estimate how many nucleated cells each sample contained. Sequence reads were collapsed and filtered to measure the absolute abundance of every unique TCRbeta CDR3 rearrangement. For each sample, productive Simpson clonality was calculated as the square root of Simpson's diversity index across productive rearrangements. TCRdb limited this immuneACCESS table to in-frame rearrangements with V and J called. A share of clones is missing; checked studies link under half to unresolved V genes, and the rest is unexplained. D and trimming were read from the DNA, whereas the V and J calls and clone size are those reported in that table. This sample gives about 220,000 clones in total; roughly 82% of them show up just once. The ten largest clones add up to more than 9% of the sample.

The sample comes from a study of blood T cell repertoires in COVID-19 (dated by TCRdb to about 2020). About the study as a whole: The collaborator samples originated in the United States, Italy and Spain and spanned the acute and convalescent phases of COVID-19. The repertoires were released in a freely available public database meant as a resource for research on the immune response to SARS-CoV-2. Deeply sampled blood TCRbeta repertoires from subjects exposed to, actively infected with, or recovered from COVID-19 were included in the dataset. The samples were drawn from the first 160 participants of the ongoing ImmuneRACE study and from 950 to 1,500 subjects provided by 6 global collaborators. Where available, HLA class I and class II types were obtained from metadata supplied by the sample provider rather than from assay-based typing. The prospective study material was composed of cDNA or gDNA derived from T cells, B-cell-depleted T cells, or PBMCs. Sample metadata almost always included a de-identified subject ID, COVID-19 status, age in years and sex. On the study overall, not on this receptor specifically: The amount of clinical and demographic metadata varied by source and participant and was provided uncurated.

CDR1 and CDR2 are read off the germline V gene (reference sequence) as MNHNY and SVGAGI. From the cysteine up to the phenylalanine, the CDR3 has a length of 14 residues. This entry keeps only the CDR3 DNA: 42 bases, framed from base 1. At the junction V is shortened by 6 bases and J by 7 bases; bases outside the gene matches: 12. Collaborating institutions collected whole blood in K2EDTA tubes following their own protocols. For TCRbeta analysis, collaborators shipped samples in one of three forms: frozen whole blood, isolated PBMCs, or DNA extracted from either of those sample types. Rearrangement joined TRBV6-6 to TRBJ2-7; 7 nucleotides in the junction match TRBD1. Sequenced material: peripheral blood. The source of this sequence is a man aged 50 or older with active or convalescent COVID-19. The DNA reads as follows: TGTGCCAGCAGCCCTCCCGGGACAGATCAAGAGCAGTACTTC. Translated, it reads CASSPPGTDQEQYF.